A selection of T cell receptor beta chains follows, all from one sample in a study of shared T cell receptors in the human thymus. Measured with immunoSEQ multiplex PCR; TCRdb has only the in-frame clones, and not every one. This sample has around 730,000 clones, with roughly 85% found just once. Separately, the same data were catalogued under a study of human thymus T cells.

The sequenced sample consisted of thymocytes. These receptors were collected from a girl in the first two years of life with a congenital heart defect. CDR3s include the opening cysteine and the closing phenylalanine or tryptophan. Fields, in order: V gene, J gene, D gene, clone size, CDR3 protein, CDR3 DNA. A D gene is named only where the DNA matches it firmly. Some rows mark clone size as missing; the rest say once, few, many or name a class of expanded clone.

V: TRBV5-1
J: TRBJ2-7
D: TRBD1
size: .
CDR3: CASSTKGQGSEQYF
DNA: TGCGCCAGCAGCACTAAGGGACAGGGAAGTGAGCAGTACTTC

V: TRBV14
J: TRBJ2-5
D: TRBD2
size: .
CDR3: CASSQGLAEETQYF
DNA: TGTGCCAGCAGCCAAGGACTAGCGGAAGAGACCCAGTACTTC

V: TRBV4-3
J: TRBJ2-1
D: .
size: .
CDR3: CASSQVEGGFDEQFF
DNA: TGCGCCAGCAGCCAAGTGGAGGGTGGTTTTGATGAGCAGTTCTTC

V: TRBV2
J: TRBJ1-2
D: .
size: .
CDR3: CASYPFRLGYGYTF
DNA: TGTGCCAGCTACCCCTTTAGGCTAGGCTATGGCTACACCTTC

V: TRBV27
J: TRBJ1-2
D: TRBD1
size: .
CDR3: CATQDRANYGYTF
DNA: TGTGCCACCCAGGACAGGGCTAACTATGGCTACACCTTC

V: TRBV7-9
J: TRBJ2-7
D: .
size: .
CDR3: CASTEFGQIYEQYF
DNA: TGTGCCAGCACGGAATTTGGACAGATCTACGAGCAGTACTTC

V: TRBV14
J: TRBJ2-7
D: .
size: .
CDR3: CASSQGGTGTKEQYF
DNA: TGTGCCAGCAGCCAGGGGGGGACAGGCACTAAAGAGCAGTACTTC

V: TRBV5-1
J: TRBJ2-1
D: TRBD2
size: .
CDR3: CASSLEDGMGGGRPGQFF
DNA: TGCGCCAGCAGCTTGGAGGACGGGATGGGCGGGGGGCGCCCAGGGCAGTTCTTC

V: TRBV5-6
J: TRBJ1-2
D: .
size: .
CDR3: CASSHNFGRQRPYGYTF
DNA: TGTGCCAGCAGTCACAATTTCGGGAGACAGCGGCCCTATGGCTACACCTTC

V: TRBV19
J: TRBJ2-5
D: TRBD2
size: .
CDR3: CASSIVGTSGGGETQYF
DNA: TGTGCCAGTAGTATAGTGGGGACTAGCGGGGGCGGTGAGACCCAGTACTTC

V: TRBV4-1
J: TRBJ1-1
D: TRBD1
size: .
CDR3: CASSPPLDRGQAVTEAFF
DNA: TGCGCCAGCAGCCCCCCCCTAGACAGGGGGCAGGCGGTCACTGAAGCTTTCTTT

V: TRBV4-1
J: TRBJ1-4
D: TRBD1
size: .
CDR3: CASSLGQANEKLFF
DNA: TGCGCCAGCAGCCTGGGACAGGCTAATGAAAAACTGTTTTTT

V: TRBV5-1
J: TRBJ1-4
D: .
size: .
CDR3: CASSFQASEKLFF
DNA: TGCGCCAGCAGCTTCCAGGCCTCCGAAAAACTGTTTTTT

V: TRBV19
J: TRBJ1-1
D: .
size: .
CDR3: CASSMEVNTEAFF
DNA: TGTGCCAGTAGTATGGAGGTGAACACTGAAGCTTTCTTT

V: TRBV6-1
J: TRBJ1-5
D: TRBD1
size: .
CDR3: CASSEGWGQGVNQPQHF
DNA: TGTGCCAGCAGTGAAGGTTGGGGACAGGGGGTGAATCAGCCCCAGCATTTT

V: TRBV25-1
J: TRBJ2-1
D: .
size: .
CDR3: CASSGGENYNEQFF
DNA: TGTGCCAGCAGTGGGGGGGAGAACTACAATGAGCAGTTCTTC

V: TRBV7-3
J: TRBJ2-3
D: .
size: .
CDR3: CASSSTLSPQYF
DNA: TGTGCCAGCAGCTCCACTCTCTCTCCGCAGTATTTT

V: TRBV11-2
J: TRBJ2-3
D: TRBD2
size: .
CDR3: CASEPGTSNLHASDTQYF
DNA: TGTGCCAGCGAACCCGGGACTAGCAATCTGCATGCTTCAGATACGCAGTATTTT

V: TRBV19
J: TRBJ1-5
D: TRBD1
size: once
CDR3: CASSIKGAPDQPQHF
DNA: TGTGCCAGTAGTATTAAGGGGGCGCCGGATCAGCCCCAGCATTTT

V: TRBV5-1
J: TRBJ1-2
D: TRBD1
size: .
CDR3: CASRDRAYGYTF
DNA: TGCGCCAGCCGGGACAGAGCCTATGGCTACACCTTC

V: TRBV6-5
J: TRBJ2-5
D: .
size: .
CDR3: CASSYNVGPQETQYF
DNA: TGTGCCAGCAGTTACAACGTGGGCCCCCAAGAGACCCAGTACTTC

V: TRBV6-1
J: TRBJ1-2
D: TRBD1
size: .
CDR3: CASSEYGNRGIYGYTF
DNA: TGTGCCAGCAGTGAATATGGGAACAGGGGAATCTATGGCTACACCTTC

V: TRBV5-1
J: TRBJ2-1
D: TRBD1
size: once
CDR3: CASKLRDREGNEQFF
DNA: TGCGCCAGCAAACTCCGGGACAGGGAAGGCAATGAGCAGTTCTTC

V: TRBV6-1
J: TRBJ1-2
D: .
size: .
CDR3: CASSEAAVTGYGYTF
DNA: TGTGCCAGCAGTGAAGCCGCAGTAACAGGCTATGGCTACACCTTC

V: TRBV5-1
J: TRBJ2-3
D: TRBD2
size: .
CDR3: CASSYPSGRSGDTQYF
DNA: TGCGCCAGCAGTTACCCTAGCGGGAGGTCCGGAGATACGCAGTATTTT

V: TRBV6-4
J: TRBJ1-2
D: .
size: .
CDR3: CASSPLPGATSGYTF
DNA: TGTGCCAGCAGTCCTCTCCCAGGGGCGACTTCTGGGTACACCTTC

V: TRBV9
J: TRBJ1-2
D: .
size: few
CDR3: CASSGSRGGYTF
DNA: TGTGCCAGCAGCGGTTCCAGGGGTGGCTACACCTTC

V: TRBV30
J: TRBJ1-1
D: .
size: few
CDR3: CAHRGGNTEAFF
DNA: TGTGCCCACCGGGGGGGGAACACTGAAGCTTTCTTT

V: TRBV5-1
J: TRBJ2-2
D: .
size: few
CDR3: CASSRLAGAGELFF
DNA: TGCGCCAGCAGCAGGCTAGCAGGTGCCGGGGAGCTGTTTTTT

V: TRBV2
J: TRBJ2-1
D: TRBD1
size: .
CDR3: CASEKPGTANEQFF
DNA: TGTGCCAGCGAAAAGCCCGGGACAGCCAATGAGCAGTTCTTC

V: TRBV28
J: TRBJ2-7
D: TRBD1
size: once
CDR3: CASSHLTSGTGDSYEQYF
DNA: TGTGCCAGCAGTCACCTGACCTCCGGGACAGGGGACTCCTACGAGCAGTACTTC

V: TRBV10-3
J: TRBJ1-1
D: .
size: .
CDR3: CAISPLGRPDTEAFF
DNA: TGTGCCATCAGTCCTCTGGGGAGACCTGACACTGAAGCTTTCTTT

V: TRBV15
J: TRBJ1-1
D: TRBD1
size: .
CDR3: CATSRDLPPPGQGTGTEAFF
DNA: TGTGCCACCAGCAGAGATTTGCCCCCTCCGGGACAGGGTACGGGCACTGAAGCTTTCTTT

V: TRBV4-3
J: TRBJ2-1
D: TRBD1
size: .
CDR3: CASSHDRRQGKIQFF
DNA: TGCGCCAGCAGCCATGACCGAAGACAGGGGAAAATTCAGTTCTTC

V: TRBV7-9
J: TRBJ1-1
D: TRBD1
size: .
CDR3: CASSLRDRVVAFF
DNA: TGTGCCAGCAGCTTGCGGGACAGGGTCGTAGCTTTCTTT

V: TRBV2
J: TRBJ2-7
D: .
size: .
CDR3: CASSAGGEQYF
DNA: TGTGCCAGCAGCGCAGGCGGGGAGCAGTACTTC

V: TRBV4-3
J: TRBJ2-2
D: TRBD1
size: .
CDR3: CASSLSDRGWTGELFF
DNA: TGCGCCAGCAGCCTTTCGGACAGGGGTTGGACCGGGGAGCTGTTTTTT

V: TRBV11-2
J: TRBJ1-5
D: .
size: .
CDR3: CASSHGPHPGDYSNQPQHF
DNA: TGTGCCAGCAGCCACGGTCCGCACCCGGGAGATTATAGCAATCAGCCCCAGCATTTT

V: TRBV5-8
J: TRBJ1-2
D: TRBD1
size: .
CDR3: CASSAIQGAYGYTF
DNA: TGTGCCAGCAGCGCGATACAGGGGGCTTATGGCTACACCTTC

V: TRBV25-1
J: TRBJ2-5
D: .
size: .
CDR3: CASRGVNIGETQYF
DNA: TGTGCCAGCAGAGGGGTAAATATCGGGGAGACCCAGTACTTC

V: TRBV18
J: TRBJ1-2
D: .
size: .
CDR3: CASSPDFTGTTNYGYTF
DNA: TGTGCCAGCTCCCCCGACTTTACAGGAACTACTAACTATGGCTACACCTTC

V: TRBV7-9
J: TRBJ1-6
D: .
size: .
CDR3: CASSLARGWSPLHF
DNA: TGTGCCAGCAGCTTAGCCAGGGGCTGGTCACCCCTCCACTTT

V: TRBV19
J: TRBJ1-6
D: .
size: .
CDR3: CASSILASYNSPLHF
DNA: TGTGCCAGTAGTATCTTGGCCTCCTATAATTCACCCCTCCACTTT

V: TRBV4-2
J: TRBJ1-4
D: .
size: .
CDR3: CASSQEFSACRRDTSINNEKLFF
DNA: TGTGCCAGCAGCCAAGAATTCTCAGCTTGTCGACGGGACACCTCGATAAATAATGAAAAACTGTTTTTT

V: TRBV5-1
J: TRBJ1-2
D: .
size: .
CDR3: CASRDGADGYTF
DNA: TGCGCCAGCAGGGATGGGGCGGATGGCTACACCTTC